This T cell receptor (beta chain) was found in a study of OX40 agonist ivuxolimab in advanced cancers. Across the study: Checkpoint inhibitors had been given previously to 35% to 50% of patients. Points from the study as a whole: Partial responders treated at 0.1-3.0 mg/kg exhibited clonal expansion among the lowest measured. The CD4+ and CD8+ T cells in the blood had expanded clonally by week 6 at 0.1 to 3.0 mg/kg.

The CDR3 consists of 16 residues. V trimming: 2 bases; J trimming: 1 base; junction bases outside the gene matches: 3. CDR1 and CDR2 from the germline V gene are LGHNA and YNFKEQ. A remark on this clone: Its antigen is not identified.

Profiling relied on immunoSEQ multiplex PCR, and the TCRdb table lists in-frame clones only, not all of them. The sample has about 100,000 clones, around 93% seen once; the top ten hold approximately 0.55%. The TCR originated in an adult with an advanced solid tumor such as melanoma, head and neck, liver or kidney cancer. Specimen: CD4+ or CD8+ T cells sorted from blood, collected in a trial of the OX40 agonist ivuxolimab. The V call is TRBV4-2, the J call TRBJ1-1, with 11 bases identical to TRBD1. The CDR3 nucleotides are TGTGCCAGCAGCCAACGGACAGGGGGCTCGAACACTGAAGCTTTCTTT. Translation: CASSQRTGGSNTEAFF.